This TCR beta chain was sequenced during a study of cytomegalovirus exposure and HLA in healthy donors. Study outcomes and limitations: The analysis excluded some indistinguishable V segments, including TRBV6-2 and TRBV6-3.

Concerning this clone: The antigen is not known.

The CDR3 is 15 amino acids. Germline values: CDR1 MNHNS, CDR2 SASEGT. With 4 bases clipped from V and 8 bases from J, the junction kept 12 bases outside the gene matches. This PCR relied on a set of 60 Vbeta primers and 13 Jbeta primers. Sequencing was performed with immunoSEQ multiplex PCR; in TCRdb, only in-frame clones are kept and a portion is missing. The sample has approximately 220,000 clones, 70% to 80% seen once. The rearrangement links TRBV6-1 to TRBJ1-2; the match to TRBD1 covers 8 bases. Specimen: PBMCs. The TCR originated in a man aged 40-50 years in good health and CMV-seronegative. The CDR3 DNA is TGTGCCAGCAGTGGGGACGGGACAGGCGTTGGGGGCTACACCTTC. Its protein product is CASSGDGTGVGGYTF.